The TCR beta chain described here comes from a study of shared clonotypes between healthy human individuals. General study findings and limits: Inspection by rarefaction showed sorted-subset sequencing to be incomplete despite large depth.

Per the germline V gene, CDR1 is SEHNR and CDR2 is FQNEAQ (reference sequence). V dropped 5 bases and J dropped 0; count of bases not matched to a gene: 9. The CDR3 runs 17 residues. Naive CD8 cells, CD45RO-negative and positively selected for CCR7, excluded terminally differentiated effector memory CD45RA+ cells. Healthy HIV-negative adults without recent acute infections or vaccinations served as donors. There were only Caucasian adults among the donors, and all lived in Nashville, Tennessee. As for this clone: The antigen remains unidentified.

Measured with immunoSEQ multiplex PCR; TCRdb has only the in-frame clones, and not every one. The sample carries millions of clones, about 95% recorded once. The sample was naive CD8+ T cells sorted from blood. The clonotype comes from a man younger than 35 in good health. The chain recombines TRBV7-9 with TRBJ2-1; TRBD2 matches 8 bases. The CDR3 region has the DNA TGTGCCAGCAGCCCTACATTAGCGGGAAGCTCCTACAATGAGCAGTTCTTC. Amino acids: CASSPTLAGSSYNEQFF.